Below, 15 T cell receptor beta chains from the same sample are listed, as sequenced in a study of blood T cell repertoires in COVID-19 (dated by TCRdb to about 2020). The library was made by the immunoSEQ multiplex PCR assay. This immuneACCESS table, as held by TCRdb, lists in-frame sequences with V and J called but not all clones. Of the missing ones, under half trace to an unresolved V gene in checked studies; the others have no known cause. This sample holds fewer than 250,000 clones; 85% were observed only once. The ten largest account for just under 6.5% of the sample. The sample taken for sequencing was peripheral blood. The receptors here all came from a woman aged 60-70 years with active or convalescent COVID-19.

The CDR3 loop reads CASSKDRGGEKLFF. The CDR3 DNA reads TGTGCCAGCAGCAAGGACAGGGGAGGGGAAAAACTGTTTTTT. The chain joins TRBV28 to TRBJ1-4, with 9 bases identical to TRBD1. V lost 6 bases, J lost 8 bases, and 7 bases stayed unmatched. Germline CDR1 reads MDHEN; CDR2 reads SYDVKM. This CDR3 spans 14 amino acids.

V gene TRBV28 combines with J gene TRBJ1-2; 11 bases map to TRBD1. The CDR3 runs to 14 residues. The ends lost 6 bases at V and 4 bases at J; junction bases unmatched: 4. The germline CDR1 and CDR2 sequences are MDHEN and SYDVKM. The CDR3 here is CASSRTGGVYGYTF. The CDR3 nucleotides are TGTGCCAGCAGCCGGACAGGGGGCGTCTATGGCTACACCTTC.

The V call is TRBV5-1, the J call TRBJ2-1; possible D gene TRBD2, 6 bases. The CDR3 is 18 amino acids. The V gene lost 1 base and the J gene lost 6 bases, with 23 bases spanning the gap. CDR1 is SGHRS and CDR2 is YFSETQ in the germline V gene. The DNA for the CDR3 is TGCGCCAGCAGCTTGAGGTCGAGTGGGACTCCCGAGGGCAATGAGCAGTTCTTC. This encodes CASSLRSSGTPEGNEQFF.

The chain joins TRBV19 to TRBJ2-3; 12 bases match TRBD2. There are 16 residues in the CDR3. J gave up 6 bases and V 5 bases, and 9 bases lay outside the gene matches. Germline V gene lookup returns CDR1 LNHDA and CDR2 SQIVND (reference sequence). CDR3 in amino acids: CASSPRTSGTVDTQYF. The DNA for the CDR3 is TGTGCCAGTAGTCCCCGGACTAGCGGGACAGTGGATACGCAGTATTTT.

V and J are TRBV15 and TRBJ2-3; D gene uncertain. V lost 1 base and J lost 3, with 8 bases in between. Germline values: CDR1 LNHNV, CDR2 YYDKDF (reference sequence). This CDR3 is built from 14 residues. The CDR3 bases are TGTGCCACCAGCAGAGCGGCAGGAACAGATACGCAGTATTTT. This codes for CATSRAAGTDTQYF.

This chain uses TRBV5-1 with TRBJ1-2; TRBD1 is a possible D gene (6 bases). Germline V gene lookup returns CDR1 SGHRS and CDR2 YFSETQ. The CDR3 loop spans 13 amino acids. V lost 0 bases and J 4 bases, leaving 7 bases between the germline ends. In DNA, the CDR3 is TGCGCCAGCAGCTTGGCGGACAGCTATGGCTACACCTTC. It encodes CASSLADSYGYTF.

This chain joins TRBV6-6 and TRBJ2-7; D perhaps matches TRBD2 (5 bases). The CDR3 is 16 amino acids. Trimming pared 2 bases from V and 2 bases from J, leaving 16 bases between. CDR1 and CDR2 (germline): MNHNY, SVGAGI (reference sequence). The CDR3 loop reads CASSYEGPGVTYEQYV. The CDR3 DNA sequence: TGTGCCAGCAGTTACGAAGGCCCCGGGGTTACCTACGAGCAGTACGTC.

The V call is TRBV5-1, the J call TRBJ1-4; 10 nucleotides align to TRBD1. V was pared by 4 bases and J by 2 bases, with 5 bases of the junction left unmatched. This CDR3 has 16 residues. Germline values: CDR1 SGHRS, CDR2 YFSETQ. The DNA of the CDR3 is TGCGCCAGCAGCGTGGGACAGGGGCTGACTAATGAAAAACTGTTTTTT. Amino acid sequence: CASSVGQGLTNEKLFF. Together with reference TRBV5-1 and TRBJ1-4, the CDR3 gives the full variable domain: KAGVTQTPRYLIKTRGQQVTLSCSPISGHRSVSWYQQTPGQGLQFLFEYFSETQRNKGNFPGRFSGRQFSNSRSEMNVSTLELGDSALYLCASSVGQGLTNEKLFFGSGTQLSVL.

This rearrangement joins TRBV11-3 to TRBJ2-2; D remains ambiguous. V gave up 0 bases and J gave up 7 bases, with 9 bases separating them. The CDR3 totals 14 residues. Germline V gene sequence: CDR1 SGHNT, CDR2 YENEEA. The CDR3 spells CASSLESEIGELFF. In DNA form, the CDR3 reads TGTGCCAGCAGCTTAGAGTCTGAGATCGGGGAGCTGTTTTTT.

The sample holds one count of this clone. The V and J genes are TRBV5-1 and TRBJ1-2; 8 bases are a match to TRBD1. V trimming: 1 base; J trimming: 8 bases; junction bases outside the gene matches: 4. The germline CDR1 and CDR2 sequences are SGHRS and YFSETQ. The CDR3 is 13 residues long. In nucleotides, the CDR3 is TGCGCCAGCAGCTTGAGGACAGGGTCCGGCTACACCTTC. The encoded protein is CASSLRTGSGYTF.

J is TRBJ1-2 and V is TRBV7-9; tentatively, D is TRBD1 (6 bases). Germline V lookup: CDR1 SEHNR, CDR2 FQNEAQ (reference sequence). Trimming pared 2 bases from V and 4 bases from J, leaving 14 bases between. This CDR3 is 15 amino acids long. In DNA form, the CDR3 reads TGTGCCAGCAGCTTACTTCAGGGGAGGGGCTATGGCTACACCTTC. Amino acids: CASSLLQGRGYGYTF. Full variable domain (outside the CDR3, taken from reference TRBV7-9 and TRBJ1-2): DTGVSQNPRHKITKRGQNVTFRCDPISEHNRLYWYRQTLGQGPEFLTYFQNEAQLEKSRLLSDRFSAERPKGSFSTLEIQRTEQGDSAMYLCASSLLQGRGYGYTFGSGTRLTVV.

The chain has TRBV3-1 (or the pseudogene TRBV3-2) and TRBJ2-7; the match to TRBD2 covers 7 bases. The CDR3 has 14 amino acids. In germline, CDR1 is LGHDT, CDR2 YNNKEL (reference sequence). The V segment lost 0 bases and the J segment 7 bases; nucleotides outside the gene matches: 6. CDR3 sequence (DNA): TGTGCCAGCAGCCAAGATTCGGGGGAGGGGGAGCAGTACTTC. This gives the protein CASSQDSGEGEQYF.

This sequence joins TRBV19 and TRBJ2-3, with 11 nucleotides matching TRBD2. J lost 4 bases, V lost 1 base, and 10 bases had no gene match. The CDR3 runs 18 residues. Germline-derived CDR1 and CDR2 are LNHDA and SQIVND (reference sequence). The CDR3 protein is CASSIGLAGGPLSDTQYF. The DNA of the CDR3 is TGTGCCAGTAGTATAGGTCTAGCGGGAGGTCCTCTTTCAGATACGCAGTATTTT. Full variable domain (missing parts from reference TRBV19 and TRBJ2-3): DGGITQSPKYLFRKEGQNVTLSCEQNLNHDAMYWYRQDPGQGLRLIYYSQIVNDFQKGDIAEGYSVSREKKESFPLTVTSAQKNPTAFYLCASSIGLAGGPLSDTQYFGPGTRLTVL.

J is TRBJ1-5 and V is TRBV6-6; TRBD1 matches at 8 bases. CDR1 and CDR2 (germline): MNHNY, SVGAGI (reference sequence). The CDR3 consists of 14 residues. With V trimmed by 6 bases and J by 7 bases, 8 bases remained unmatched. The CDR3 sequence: CASSRQGTVQPQHF. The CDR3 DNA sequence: TGTGCCAGCAGCCGACAGGGGACGGTCCAGCCCCAGCATTTT.

The chain's CDR3 is CASSLMGQGAPGANVLTF. CDR3 bases: TGTGCCAGCAGCTTAATGGGACAGGGTGCACCTGGGGCCAACGTCCTGACTTTC. The V call is TRBV7-3, the J call TRBJ2-6, with TRBD1 matching over 9 bases. CDR1 and CDR2 from the germline V gene are SGHTA and FQGTGA. This CDR3 contains 18 residues. With 1 base clipped from V and 2 bases from J, the junction kept 6 bases outside the gene matches.